The 7 T cell receptor beta chains listed next were all sequenced from one sample in a study of cytomegalovirus exposure and HLA in healthy donors. Vbeta (60) and Jbeta (13) primers were used in the PCR. Profiling relied on immunoSEQ multiplex PCR, and the TCRdb table lists in-frame clones only, not all of them. Seen here are about 200,000 clones, less than 85% observed once, and the top ten hold 0.2% to 0.25%. The sample taken for sequencing was PBMCs. The source is a girl aged 2-15 years in good health and CMV-seronegative.

The chain joins TRBV6-1 to TRBJ2-7; D is ambiguous. V lost 0 bases and J lost 3, with 9 bases in between. Germline CDR1 and CDR2: MNHNS and SASEGT. The CDR3 runs to 14 residues. The CDR3 loop reads CASSEALRLYEQYF. The CDR3 DNA is TGTGCCAGCAGTGAAGCGCTTAGACTCTACGAGCAGTACTTC.

This clone was seen a single time. This sequence joins TRBV19 and TRBJ2-7; TRBD1 matches 7 bases. Germline CDR1 and CDR2: LNHDA and SQIVND (reference sequence). V lost 3 bases and J lost 2; bases outside the gene matches: 4. The CDR3 is 14 amino acids. CDR3 in amino acids: CASSIGQEPYEQYF. CDR3 DNA: TGTGCCAGTAGTATCGGACAGGAGCCCTACGAGCAGTACTTC.

The V gene is TRBV2, the J gene TRBJ2-5, with 8 nucleotides matching TRBD1. This CDR3 contains 14 residues. V was clipped by 2 bases and J by 1 base; unmatched bases: 0. The germline gives CDR1 SNHLY, CDR2 FYNNEI. The CDR3 here is CASSEQGAQETQYF. CDR3 bases: TGTGCCAGCAGTGAACAGGGGGCCCAAGAGACCCAGTACTTC.

This clone was observed a handful of times. The chain recombines TRBV27 with TRBJ2-6; D remains ambiguous. Trimming stripped 6 bases from V and 0 bases from J, with 6 bases between. The CDR3 runs to 14 residues. CDR1 and CDR2 from the germline V gene are MNHEY and SMNVEV (reference sequence). In nucleotides, the CDR3 is TGTGCCAGCAGGAGGATCTCTGGGGCCAACGTCCTGACTTTC. Translation: CASRRISGANVLTF.

The chain uses TRBV19 and TRBJ2-1; the match to TRBD1 covers 9 bases. The ends lost 6 bases at V and 8 bases at J; junction bases unmatched: 5. CDR3 length: 13 residues. CDR1 LNHDA and CDR2 SQIVND come from the germline V gene (reference sequence). The CDR3 DNA reads TGTGCCAGTAGCGGACAGGGGATTCATGAGCAGTTCTTC. Its translation: CASSGQGIHEQFF.

The V call is TRBV15, the J call TRBJ2-7, with 7 bases lining up with TRBD2. The CDR3 extends over 14 amino acids. Germline CDR1 LNHNV, CDR2 YYDKDF (reference sequence). Trimming cost V 8 bases and J 4 bases; bases outside gene matches: 11. The CDR3 DNA is TGTGCCACCTCTTGGGTGGGAGGGAGTTACGAGCAGTACTTC. Translation gives CATSWVGGSYEQYF.

V gene TRBV19 combines with J gene TRBJ1-1; no definite D call. The CDR3 sequence is 15 residues long. V was pared by 5 bases and J by 4 bases, with 17 bases between. CDR1 and CDR2 (germline): LNHDA, SQIVND (reference sequence). The CDR3 coding sequence is TGTGCCAGTAGTGGCCCGGGGTGGGAAGGCACTGAAGCTTTCTTT. Translation: CASSGPGWEGTEAFF.